This T cell receptor beta chain is drawn from a study of T cell responses to AZD1222 COVID-19 vaccine. Whole-study results and caveats: Donors in the cohort were predominantly white British and more often female, and clonal diversity was possibly underestimated.

With V trimmed by 5 bases and J by 6 bases, 8 bases remained unmatched. This CDR3 is 15 amino acids long. In germline, CDR1 is LGHNA, CDR2 YNFKEQ. The data were produced by immunoSEQ multiplex PCR, yet TCRdb's version contains in-frame clones alone and is incomplete. The sample has about 99,000 clones, approximately 88% seen once; the top ten hold 2.5% to 3.5%. As regards this clone: Its antigen remains unknown.

This material consisted of peripheral blood, taken on day 0 of AZD1222 vaccination. This clonotype originated in an adult in good health. The chain combines TRBV4-2 with TRBJ1-5; TRBD1 agrees at 9 bases. The DNA for the CDR3 is TGTGCCAGCAGCACCCGACAGGGGGAGGGTCAGCCCCAGCATTTT. This encodes CASSTRQGEGQPQHF.